Below are 26 T cell receptor beta chains sequenced from a single sample in a study of blood T cell repertoires in COVID-19. Libraries were prepared by immunoSEQ multiplex PCR; TCRdb keeps only in-frame clonotypes and omits some of them. This sample has about 96,000 clones, with about four fifths found just once. What was sequenced was peripheral blood. Every receptor here comes from a woman aged 60-75 years with acute or convalescent COVID-19.

This sequence joins TRBV29-1 and TRBJ1-4; TRBD1 agrees at 7 bases. Germline values: CDR1 SQVTM, CDR2 ANQGSEA. Losses at the gene ends were 5 bases for V and 0 bases for J; bases not matched to a gene: 15. The CDR3 totals 18 residues. In nucleotides, the CDR3 is TGCAGCGTTTTATCCAGGGGGGTCAGCAGGGCAACTAATGAAAAACTGTTTTTT. Encoded protein: CSVLSRGVSRATNEKLFF. Full variable domain (remainder filled in from reference TRBV29-1 and TRBJ1-4): SAVISQKPSRDICQRGTSLTIQCQVDSQVTMMFWYRQQPGQSLTLIATANQGSEATYESGFVIDKFPISRPNLTFSTLTVSNMSPEDSSIYLCSVLSRGVSRATNEKLFFGSGTQLSVL.

The V and J genes are TRBV19 and TRBJ1-6; 7 bases are a match to TRBD1. The CDR3 has 15 amino acids. Looked up from germline, CDR1 is LNHDA and CDR2 is SQIVND (reference sequence). The V and J ends lost 6 bases and 5 bases, in that order; junction bases with no gene match: 7. CDR3 sequence: CASRTSGTDNSPLHF. For the CDR3, the DNA is TGTGCCAGTAGGACCTCCGGGACAGATAATTCACCCCTCCACTTT.

CDR3 loop: CASSLFGAGNQPQHF. Written as DNA, the CDR3 is TGTGCCAGCAGTTTATTTGGAGCCGGGAATCAGCCCCAGCATTTT. The rearrangement uses TRBV27 and TRBJ1-5; D call uncertain. Trimming took 1 base from V and 4 from J, leaving 11 bases between them. The CDR3 extends over 15 amino acids. Germline V gene data show CDR1 as MNHEY and CDR2 as SMNVEV (reference sequence).

The chain combines TRBV19 with TRBJ2-1, with D tentatively TRBD1 (6 bases). The germline V gene encodes CDR1 LNHDA and CDR2 SQIVND (reference sequence). The CDR3 sequence is 15 residues long. V was pared by 1 base and J by 14 bases, with 21 bases between. The CDR3 DNA follows: TGTGCCAGTAGTATAGCTCGGACAGTTCCTAATTGGGAGTTCTTC. Protein sequence: CASSIARTVPNWEFF.

This chain uses TRBV3-1 (or the pseudogene TRBV3-2) with TRBJ2-3; D gene uncertain. CDR3 size: 13 residues. Germline CDR1 reads LGHDT; CDR2 reads YNNKEL (reference sequence). The germline V and J ends were trimmed by 1 base and 6 bases, with 8 bases remaining between them. CDR3 nucleotide sequence: TGTGCCAGCAGCCAAGCGGTGATCGATACGCAGTATTTT. Translated: CASSQAVIDTQYF.

The chain carries TRBV19 and TRBJ2-7, with TRBD1 matching over 7 bases. Per the germline V gene, CDR1 is LNHDA and CDR2 is SQIVND (reference sequence). The CDR3 extends over 14 amino acids. The trim removed 5 bases at V and 0 bases at J, leaving 4 bases unmatched. CDR3 DNA sequence: TGTGCCAGTAGTCCAAGGACAGGCTCCTACGAGCAGTACTTC. Translating gives CASSPRTGSYEQYF.

This clone was seen just once. The rearrangement uses TRBV2 and TRBJ1-1; 9 bases agree with TRBD1. V dropped 8 bases and J dropped 1; count of bases not matched to a gene: 5. Germline V gives CDR1 SNHLY, CDR2 FYNNEI. This CDR3 contains 14 residues. The CDR3 DNA reads as TGTGCCAGCGGAACAGGGGGCGAGAACACTGAAGCTTTCTTT. Translating it yields CASGTGGENTEAFF.

The chain uses TRBV7-9 and TRBJ1-2; D possibly corresponds to TRBD1 (6 bases). Trimming removed 1 base from V and 6 bases from J, with 15 bases in between. Germline V CDR1 and CDR2: SEHNR, FQNEAQ (reference sequence). The CDR3 is 15 amino acids. CDR3 DNA: TGTGCCAGCAGCTTAGAGCAGGGGCCAAGGAATGGCTACACCTTC. Translation: CASSLEQGPRNGYTF.

This clone was detected only once. This chain joins TRBV27 and TRBJ2-2; D is ambiguous. V lost 6 bases and J 1 base, leaving 3 bases between the germline ends. The CDR3 spans 12 residues. Germline V gene lookup returns CDR1 MNHEY and CDR2 SMNVEV (reference sequence). This CDR3 reads CASSWNTGELFF. CDR3 coding DNA: TGTGCCAGCAGCTGGAACACCGGGGAGCTGTTTTTT.

A few counts support this clone. This chain joins TRBV18 and TRBJ1-5; 8 bases line up with TRBD1. The V gene's germline CDR1 is KGHSH and CDR2 LQKENI. Trimming cost V 4 bases and J 5 bases; bases outside gene matches: 10. This CDR3 comprises 16 residues. CDR3 loop: CASSQSGTGFYQPQHF. CDR3 sequence (DNA): TGTGCCAGCTCACAATCCGGGACAGGTTTTTATCAGCCCCAGCATTTT.

The chain combines TRBV6-4 with TRBJ1-5; TRBD1 might be the D (5 bases). This CDR3 is 15 amino acids long. Germline loops: CDR1 MRHNA, CDR2 SNTAGT. Trimming pared 4 bases from V and 0 bases from J, leaving 10 bases between. In DNA, the CDR3 is TGTGCCAGCAGTGTAGATCAGGGTAGCAATCAGCCCCAGCATTTT. Its translation is CASSVDQGSNQPQHF.

This clone was detected once. CDR3 bases: TGCAGCGTTACCGGGACTAGCGGAATCATGGATACGCAGTATTTT. This sequence encodes CSVTGTSGIMDTQYF. The rearrangement links TRBV29-1 to TRBJ2-3, with 11 bases fitting TRBD2. The germline CDR1 and CDR2 sequences are SQVTM and ANQGSEA. The J segment lost 6 bases and the V segment lost 5 bases, leaving 10 bases of the junction unmatched. The CDR3 has 15 residues.

The J gene is TRBJ1-4, the V gene TRBV30; no reliable D call. V lost 8 bases, J lost 5 bases, and 9 bases lay in between. This CDR3 is 11 amino acids long. Germline loops: CDR1 GTSNPN, CDR2 SVGIG (reference sequence). The DNA for the CDR3 is TGTGCCCTCGGTACCAATGAAAAACTGTTTTTT. This gives the protein CALGTNEKLFF.

This clone was seen only a few times. V gene TRBV11-3 combines with J gene TRBJ1-2; D perhaps matches TRBD1 (5 bases). The CDR3 sequence is 16 residues long. Trimming took 4 bases from V and 2 from J, leaving 17 bases between them. CDR1 is SGHNT, CDR2 YENEEA, per germline. DNA of the CDR3: TGTGCCAGCAGCTCAAGACAGCTAACGATAAACTATGGCTACACCTTC. It is translated as CASSSRQLTINYGYTF.

The rearrangement joins TRBV10-3 to TRBJ1-3; D gene ambiguous. The CDR3 covers 16 residues. V dropped 2 bases and J dropped 2 bases, with 13 bases sitting between them. Per germline, CDR1 ENHRY and CDR2 SYGVKD. CDR3 nucleotide sequence: TGTGCCATCAGTGAGACCACCACCAGTGCTGGAAACACCATATATTTT. Translating gives CAISETTTSAGNTIYF.

The rearrangement links TRBV7-9 to TRBJ1-5; D is possibly TRBD1 (5 bases). From germline, CDR1 is SEHNR and CDR2 FQNEAQ (reference sequence). This CDR3 spans 16 amino acids. V gave up 1 base and J gave up 9 bases, with 19 bases separating them. The CDR3 coding sequence is TGTGCCAGCAGCTTAGTCCGTGGGGCAGAAACCGGGCCCCAGCATTTT. It codes for CASSLVRGAETGPQHF. The whole variable domain, filled in from reference TRBV7-9 and TRBJ1-5, reads DTGVSQNPRHKITKRGQNVTFRCDPISEHNRLYWYRQTLGQGPEFLTYFQNEAQLEKSRLLSDRFSAERPKGSFSTLEIQRTEQGDSAMYLCASSLVRGAETGPQHFGDGTRLSIL.

This CDR3 reads CASSSIPNTEAFF. DNA of the CDR3: TGTGCCAGCAGTTCTATTCCGAACACTGAAGCTTTCTTT. V is TRBV6-5 and J is TRBJ1-1; no reliable D call. This CDR3 region has 13 residues. The V gene lost 4 bases and the J gene lost 1 base, with 7 bases spanning the gap. CDR1 and CDR2 from the germline V gene are MNHEY and SVGAGI.

The rearrangement links TRBV18 to TRBJ2-3; D not resolved. CDR1 is KGHSH, CDR2 LQKENI, per germline. Trimming cost V 7 bases and J 3 bases, with 20 bases left between them. CDR3 length equals 16 residues. CDR3 in DNA: TGTGCCAGCTTTCTACCGACACCCTTCCGAACAGATACGCAGTATTTT. Amino acids: CASFLPTPFRTDTQYF.

A single count supports this clone. The CDR3 DNA is TGTGCCAGCAGCTTGGACAGGTCGGATGCTTTCTTT. Its protein is CASSLDRSDAFF. The gene calls are TRBV6-5 and TRBJ1-1; 7 nucleotides match TRBD1. Trimming cost V 6 bases and J 11 bases; bases outside gene matches: 9. In germline, CDR1 is MNHEY, CDR2 SVGAGI. The CDR3 extends over 12 amino acids.

The chain couples TRBV19 to TRBJ1-1; 9 bases are shared with TRBD1. The germline V gene encodes CDR1 LNHDA and CDR2 SQIVND (reference sequence). This CDR3 spans 17 amino acids. Trimming at V came to 3 bases and at J to 0 bases, leaving 8 bases not matched to a gene. CDR3 nucleotides: TGTGCCAGTAGTATCCCGGGGACAGGGAGTGTGAACACTGAAGCTTTCTTT. Protein product: CASSIPGTGSVNTEAFF.

The chain is built from TRBV3-1 (or the pseudogene TRBV3-2) and TRBJ2-7; TRBD1 matches at 7 bases. V shed 4 bases, J shed 7 bases, and the junction held 10 bases outside the gene matches. The CDR3 length is 14 residues. CDR1 is LGHDT and CDR2 is YNNKEL in the germline V gene (reference sequence). The CDR3 DNA reads TGTGCCAGCAGCCCCCAGACAGGGAAGTGGGAGCAGTACTTC. This translates into CASSPQTGKWEQYF.

The chain links TRBV10-3 to TRBJ2-7; 8 bases align to TRBD2. The germline gives CDR1 ENHRY, CDR2 SYGVKD. The CDR3 totals 12 residues. Trimming cost V 4 bases and J 6 bases; bases outside gene matches: 2. CDR3 DNA: TGTGCCATCAGTGCCGGGACTAGCGAGCAGTACTTC. Encoded protein: CAISAGTSEQYF.

The rearrangement links TRBV28 to TRBJ2-7; 10 nucleotides align to TRBD2. Trimming at V came to 10 bases and at J to 1 base, leaving 7 bases not matched to a gene. The CDR3 covers 14 residues. Germline-derived CDR1 and CDR2 are MDHEN and SYDVKM. The CDR3 DNA sequence: TGTGCCATAACCTATAGCGGGGGGTCCTACGAGCAGTACTTC. Amino acid sequence: CAITYSGGSYEQYF.

The rearrangement uses TRBV30 and TRBJ1-1; 10 nucleotides match TRBD1. CDR3 length: 14 residues. Trimming at V came to 3 bases and at J to 4 bases, leaving 5 bases not matched to a gene. Per the germline V gene, CDR1 is GTSNPN and CDR2 is SVGIG (reference sequence). The CDR3 sequence: CAWRGQGSGTEAFF. CDR3 DNA: TGTGCCTGGAGGGGACAGGGGAGTGGCACTGAAGCTTTCTTT.

The count of this clone is one. This rearrangement joins TRBV4-2 to TRBJ2-7; no clear D. Deletions cut 1 base from V and 1 base from J, with 8 bases between. The CDR3 runs 14 residues. The germline gives CDR1 LGHNA, CDR2 YNFKEQ. CDR3 sequence reads: CASSQGARSYEQYF. CDR3 DNA: TGTGCCAGCAGCCAAGGTGCCAGATCCTACGAGCAGTACTTC.

The chain is built from TRBV9 and TRBJ2-7; D possibly corresponds to TRBD2 (7 bases). Germline V gene data show CDR1 as SGDLS and CDR2 as YYNGEE. The V end was cut by 0 bases, the J end by 5 bases, with 15 bases between. CDR3 length equals 15 residues. In nucleotides, the CDR3 is TGTGCCAGCAGCGTAGACGGGGGGCGTTCGAACGAGCAGTACTTC. Residues: CASSVDGGRSNEQYF.